These 23 T cell receptor beta chains were sequenced from one sample in a study of shared clonotypes between healthy human individuals. The protocol was immunoSEQ multiplex PCR, while the TCRdb copy is restricted to in-frame clones and leaves out a portion. The table records 1.6 million or so clones, about 98.5% of them present only once. The sample comprised naive CD4+ T cells sorted from blood. Subset indicated: CD45RA+ positively selected. These receptors all stem from a man aged 25 to 40 in good health.

The genes are TRBV5-4 and TRBJ2-5; 10 nucleotides align to TRBD2. Germline V lookup: CDR1 SGHNT, CDR2 YYREEE (reference sequence). J gave up 0 bases and V 0 bases, and 8 bases lay outside the gene matches. The CDR3 is 18 residues long. As DNA, the CDR3 is TGTGCCAGCAGCTTGGATACTAGCGGGACAATCCACCAAGAGACCCAGTACTTC. This sequence encodes CASSLDTSGTIHQETQYF.

This chain joins TRBV7-2 and TRBJ2-1; TRBD2 matches 8 bases. The CDR3 is made up of 16 amino acids. Trimming cost V 5 bases and J 1 base; bases outside gene matches: 7. In germline, CDR1 is SGHTA, CDR2 FQGNSA. The CDR3 DNA follows: TGTGCCAGCAGCCCAGGACTAGCCCCGTCCTACAATGAGCAGTTCTTC. Its protein product is CASSPGLAPSYNEQFF.

This sequence joins TRBV23-1 and TRBJ2-7, with 11 bases lining up with TRBD2. TRBV23-1 has ORF status, its function being uncertain. V lost 3 bases, J lost 2 bases, and 6 bases stayed unmatched. The CDR3 runs to 16 residues. In DNA, the CDR3 is TGCGCCAGCAGTCACGTGCCTAGCGGGAGGACCTACGAGCAGTACTTC. Amino acids: CASSHVPSGRTYEQYF.

The V gene is TRBV13, the J gene TRBJ2-3; 7 bases line up with TRBD2. This CDR3 spans 15 amino acids. With 0 bases clipped from V and 2 bases from J, the junction kept 2 bases outside the gene matches. Germline assignment: CDR1 PRHDT and CDR2 FYEKMQ (reference sequence). As DNA, the CDR3 is TGTGCCAGCAGCTTAGGAGCGGGATTCACAGATACGCAGTATTTT. Its translation is CASSLGAGFTDTQYF.

The chain combines TRBV7-2 with TRBJ1-4, with TRBD1 matching over 9 bases. Germline CDR1 and CDR2: SGHTA and FQGNSA. The CDR3 consists of 14 residues. Losses at the gene ends were 5 bases for V and 11 bases for J; bases not matched to a gene: 9. Here the CDR3 reads CASSLPGTGRKLFF. The CDR3 coding sequence is TGTGCCAGCAGCCTACCAGGGACAGGGAGGAAACTGTTTTTT.

The chain couples TRBV2 to TRBJ2-1, with unresolved D. Germline CDR1 reads SNHLY; CDR2 reads FYNNEI. The CDR3 has 12 amino acids. V lost 5 bases and J lost 5, with 7 bases in between. The DNA for the CDR3 is TGTGCCAGCAGTACGGATAACAATGAGCAGTTCTTC. It codes for CASSTDNNEQFF.

This clone has only one observation. The same CDR3 also results from other DNA sequences found in this sample. The CDR3 nucleotides read TGTGCCAGCAGCGTAGGACAGGGGGACTATGGCTACACCTTC. Amino acids: CASSVGQGDYGYTF. The rearrangement links TRBV9 to TRBJ1-2; 9 bases fit TRBD1. Germline V gene lookup returns CDR1 SGDLS and CDR2 YYNGEE. This CDR3 has 14 residues. J gave up 3 bases and V 0 bases, and 0 bases lay outside the gene matches.

The chain combines TRBV7-2 with TRBJ2-7; D is uncertain. The length of the CDR3 is 12 residues. Trimming stripped 0 bases from V and 5 bases from J, with 5 bases between. CDR1 is SGHTA, CDR2 FQGNSA, per germline. The CDR3 here is CASSLARNEQYF. The CDR3 nucleotides read TGTGCCAGCAGCTTAGCGAGAAACGAGCAGTACTTC.

This chain connects TRBV14 to TRBJ2-5; no reliable D call. The CDR3 covers 13 residues. Germline CDR1 and CDR2: SGHDN and FVKESK. V was clipped by 2 bases and J by 4 bases, with 8 bases between them. CDR3 in amino acids: CASSQYPPETQYF. DNA of the CDR3: TGTGCCAGCAGCCAATACCCCCCAGAGACCCAGTACTTC.

The genes are TRBV28 and TRBJ1-2; weak D call: TRBD1 (6 bases). CDR3 length: 12 amino acids. Per the germline V gene, CDR1 is MDHEN and CDR2 is SYDVKM. V lost 9 bases, J lost 0 bases, and 8 bases lay in between. The CDR3 coding sequence is TGTGCCAGTCACAGGGCTAACTATGGCTACACCTTC. Protein product: CASHRANYGYTF.

Concerning this clone: Other nucleotide sequences from this sample produce the same CDR3. This chain links TRBV27 with TRBJ2-3, with D maybe TRBD2 (5 bases). Per the germline V gene, CDR1 is MNHEY and CDR2 is SMNVEV (reference sequence). Trimming took 5 bases from V and 3 from J, leaving 15 bases between them. CDR3 length equals 15 residues. CDR3 in amino acids: CASSLRLAGTDTQYF. CDR3 DNA sequence: TGTGCCAGCAGTCTCCGGCTAGCCGGTACAGATACGCAGTATTTT.

The V gene is TRBV18, the J gene TRBJ2-6; D is uncertain. Germline V gene sequence: CDR1 KGHSH, CDR2 LQKENI. This CDR3 spans 15 amino acids. Trimming removed 6 bases at V and 0 bases at J, with 9 bases between. Here the CDR3 DNA reads TGTGCCAGCTCCCAAAAGAGCTCTGGGGCCAACGTCCTGACTTTC. Protein sequence: CASSQKSSGANVLTF.

In the case of this clone: The sample holds other DNA sequences that translate to the same CDR3. CDR3 in DNA: TGTGCCAGCAGCGTAGGGGGGCCAGGTGAAAAACTGTTTTTT. Its protein is CASSVGGPGEKLFF. The genes are TRBV9 and TRBJ1-4, with D tentatively TRBD1 (6 bases). The germline gives CDR1 SGDLS, CDR2 YYNGEE. V was trimmed by 0 bases and J by 7 bases, leaving 10 bases between them. The CDR3 totals 14 residues.

This chain's CDR3 is CASSQAGIDEQYF. For the CDR3, the DNA is TGTGCCAGCTCACAGGCAGGGATCGACGAGCAGTACTTC. The chain combines TRBV18 with TRBJ2-7; D is perhaps TRBD1 (5 bases). The CDR3 runs to 13 residues. Germline CDR1 is KGHSH and CDR2 is LQKENI. V gave up 4 bases and J gave up 5 bases, with 12 bases separating them. Full variable domain (missing parts from reference TRBV18 and TRBJ2-7): NAGVMQNPRHLVRRRGQEARLRCSPMKGHSHVYWYRQLPEEGLKFMVYLQKENIIDESGMPKERFSAEFPKEGPSILRIQQVVRGDSAAYFCASSQAGIDEQYFGPGTRLTVT.

This chain links TRBV19 with TRBJ1-2; 7 nucleotides align to TRBD1. V shed 6 bases and J 6 bases; nucleotides not matched to a gene: 7. Germline V gene sequence: CDR1 LNHDA, CDR2 SQIVND (reference sequence). This CDR3 comprises 13 residues. This CDR3 is CASSAEGQNGYTF. The CDR3 coding sequence is TGTGCCAGTAGCGCCGAGGGACAGAATGGCTACACCTTC.

The J gene is TRBJ2-1, the V gene TRBV7-9; 10 bases are shared with TRBD1. V gave up 6 bases and J gave up 1 base; unmatched junction bases: 6. The CDR3 runs to 16 residues. From germline, CDR1 is SEHNR and CDR2 FQNEAQ (reference sequence). The DNA for the CDR3 is TGTGCCAGCAGTCGGGGACAGGGGAGGTCCTACAATGAGCAGTTCTTC. This gives the protein CASSRGQGRSYNEQFF.

The chain combines TRBV6-6 with TRBJ1-5, with D uncertain. V was cut by 0 bases and J by 5 bases, with 14 bases left in between. The germline V gene encodes CDR1 MNHNY and CDR2 SVGAGI (reference sequence). The CDR3 loop spans 16 amino acids. CDR3 sequence reads: CASSYSSVRTDQPQHF. CDR3 in DNA: TGTGCCAGCAGTTACTCGTCGGTGAGGACCGATCAGCCCCAGCATTTT.

V is TRBV5-1 and J is TRBJ2-2, with D maybe TRBD1 (6 bases). The CDR3 length is 14 residues. CDR1 SGHRS and CDR2 YFSETQ come from the germline V gene. Trimming cost V 4 bases and J 4 bases, with 11 bases left between them. The CDR3 reads CASSVTGTTGELFF. The CDR3 nucleotides read TGCGCCAGCAGCGTAACAGGGACCACCGGGGAGCTGTTTTTT.

The V and J genes are TRBV10-3 and TRBJ2-7; D may correspond to TRBD1 or TRBD2 (5 bases each). Germline values: CDR1 ENHRY, CDR2 SYGVKD. This CDR3 has 14 amino acids. The V and J ends lost 6 bases and 0 bases respectively, with 12 bases between them. CDR3 residues: CAISAGTGSYEQYF. The DNA of the CDR3 is TGTGCCATCAGCGCCGGGACGGGCTCCTACGAGCAGTACTTC.

This chain joins TRBV5-6 and TRBJ1-1; 7 bases agree with TRBD1. V was pared by 4 bases and J by 11 bases, with 11 bases of the junction left unmatched. Germline CDR1 reads SGHDT; CDR2 reads YYEEEE. The length of the CDR3 is 13 residues. This chain's CDR3 is CASSRTGEKIAFF. CDR3 in DNA: TGTGCCAGCAGCCGGACAGGAGAGAAAATCGCTTTCTTT.

V gene TRBV5-1 combines with J gene TRBJ2-1, with D uncertain. V gave up 1 base and J gave up 3 bases, with 11 bases separating them. The germline V gene encodes CDR1 SGHRS and CDR2 YFSETQ. This CDR3 spans 15 amino acids. In nucleotides, the CDR3 is TGCGCCAGCAGCTTGTTAAGGGAAAGCTACAATGAGCAGTTCTTC. Protein product: CASSLLRESYNEQFF. The variable domain in full, completed from reference TRBV5-1 and TRBJ2-1, reads KAGVTQTPRYLIKTRGQQVTLSCSPISGHRSVSWYQQTPGQGLQFLFEYFSETQRNKGNFPGRFSGRQFSNSRSEMNVSTLELGDSALYLCASSLLRESYNEQFFGPGTRLTVL.

V usage is TRBV5-1 and J usage is TRBJ1-1; no clear D gene. The CDR3 loop spans 15 amino acids. The V gene lost 4 bases and the J gene lost 1 base, with 14 bases spanning the gap. Germline lookup yields CDR1 SGHRS and CDR2 YFSETQ. The CDR3 bases are TGCGCCAGCAGCCCCCTGCGAGGGCCGAACACTGAAGCTTTCTTT. Its protein is CASSPLRGPNTEAFF.

V gene TRBV5-5 combines with J gene TRBJ2-7; D not resolved. The germline gives CDR1 SGHKS, CDR2 YYEKEE (reference sequence). The CDR3 is 12 residues long. Deletions cut 5 bases from V and 4 bases from J, with 10 bases between. The CDR3 bases are TGTGCCAGCAGTTTCAACCGATACGAGCAGTACTTC. Translating gives CASSFNRYEQYF.